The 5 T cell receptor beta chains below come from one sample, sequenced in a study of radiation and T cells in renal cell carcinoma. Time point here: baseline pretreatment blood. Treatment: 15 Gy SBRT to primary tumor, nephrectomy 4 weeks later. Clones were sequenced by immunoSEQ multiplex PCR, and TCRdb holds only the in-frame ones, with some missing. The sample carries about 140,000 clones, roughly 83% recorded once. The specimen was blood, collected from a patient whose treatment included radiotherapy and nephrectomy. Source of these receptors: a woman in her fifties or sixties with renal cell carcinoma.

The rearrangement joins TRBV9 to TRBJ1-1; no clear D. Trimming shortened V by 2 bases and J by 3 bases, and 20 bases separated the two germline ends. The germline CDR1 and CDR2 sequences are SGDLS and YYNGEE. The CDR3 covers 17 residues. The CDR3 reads CASSVDDNRLPHTEAFF. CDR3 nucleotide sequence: TGTGCCAGCAGCGTCGACGACAACCGACTCCCCCACACTGAAGCTTTCTTT. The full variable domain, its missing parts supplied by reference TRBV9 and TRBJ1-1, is DSGVTQTPKHLITATGQRVTLRCSPRSGDLSVYWYQQSLDQGLQFLIQYYNGEERAKGNILERFSAQQFPDLHSELNLSSLELGDSALYFCASSVDDNRLPHTEAFFGQGTRLTVV.

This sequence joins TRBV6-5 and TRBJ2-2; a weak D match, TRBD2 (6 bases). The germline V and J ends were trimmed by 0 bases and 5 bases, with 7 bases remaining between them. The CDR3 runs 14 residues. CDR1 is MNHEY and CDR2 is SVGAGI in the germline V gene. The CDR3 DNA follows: TGTGCCAGCAGTTACTCAGGGACTACCGGGGAGCTGTTTTTT. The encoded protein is CASSYSGTTGELFF.

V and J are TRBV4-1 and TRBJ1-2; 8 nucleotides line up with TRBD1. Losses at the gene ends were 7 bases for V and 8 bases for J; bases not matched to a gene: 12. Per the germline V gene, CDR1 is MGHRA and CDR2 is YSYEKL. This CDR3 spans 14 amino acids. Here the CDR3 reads CASTHEGRGLGYTF. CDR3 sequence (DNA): TGCGCCAGCACCCATGAAGGCAGGGGGCTAGGCTACACCTTC.

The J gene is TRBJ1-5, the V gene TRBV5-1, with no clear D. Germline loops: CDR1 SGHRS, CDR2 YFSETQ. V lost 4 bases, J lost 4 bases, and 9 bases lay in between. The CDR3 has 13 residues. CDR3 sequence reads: CASSPAGNQPQHF. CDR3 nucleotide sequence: TGCGCCAGCAGCCCGGCGGGAAATCAGCCCCAGCATTTT.

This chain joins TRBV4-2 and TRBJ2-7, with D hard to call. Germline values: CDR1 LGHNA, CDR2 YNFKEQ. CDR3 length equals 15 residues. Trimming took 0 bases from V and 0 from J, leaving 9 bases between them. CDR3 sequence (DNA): TGTGCCAGCAGCCAAGATCAGAGCAGCTCCTACGAGCAGTACTTC. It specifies CASSQDQSSSYEQYF.